Sequencing of this T cell receptor beta chain was carried out in a study of blood T cell repertoires in COVID-19. Study-wide background: Sites across the United States, Italy and Spain contributed samples from acute and convalescent COVID-19.

CDR1 is SGDLS and CDR2 is YYNGEE in the germline V gene. This CDR3 spans 16 amino acids. The junction had 8 bases not matched to a gene; V was cut back by 4 bases and J by 2 bases. Using immunoSEQ multiplex PCR, the repertoire was profiled, and TCRdb retains in-frame clones only, with some absent. The sample consists of roughly 36,000 clones, approximately 85% of them appearing once. The material sequenced was peripheral blood. The chain is built from TRBV9 and TRBJ2-1; 8 nucleotides line up with TRBD2. This TCR derives from a man in his 60s with acute or convalescent COVID-19. CDR3 loop: CASSRSGSRTYNEQFF. The CDR3 region has the DNA TGTGCCAGCAGCCGAAGCGGGAGTAGAACCTACAATGAGCAGTTCTTC. The full variable domain, completed using reference TRBV9 and TRBJ2-1, is DSGVTQTPKHLITATGQRVTLRCSPRSGDLSVYWYQQSLDQGLQFLIQYYNGEERAKGNILERFSAQQFPDLHSELNLSSLELGDSALYFCASSRSGSRTYNEQFFGPGTRLTVL.